Below, one T cell receptor (beta chain) is given with its context. The sample belongs to a study of technical replicates of blood from a few donors. The V gene's germline CDR1 is SGHDT and CDR2 YYEEEE. The CDR3 sequence is 14 residues long. The germline V and J ends were trimmed by 5 bases and 6 bases, with 15 bases remaining between them. Assay: immunoSEQ multiplex PCR; the TCRdb copy retains only in-frame clones and omits some. Here the sample spans more than 90,000 clones, almost 96% being singletons. The receptor's source is a human donor in good health. The sample consisted of T cells isolated from PBMCs. The V and J genes are TRBV5-6 and TRBJ2-1; a possible D gene is TRBD1 (5 bases). The CDR3 spells CASRPLKGVNEQFF. As DNA, the CDR3 is TGTGCCAGCAGGCCCCTCAAAGGGGTCAATGAGCAGTTCTTC.